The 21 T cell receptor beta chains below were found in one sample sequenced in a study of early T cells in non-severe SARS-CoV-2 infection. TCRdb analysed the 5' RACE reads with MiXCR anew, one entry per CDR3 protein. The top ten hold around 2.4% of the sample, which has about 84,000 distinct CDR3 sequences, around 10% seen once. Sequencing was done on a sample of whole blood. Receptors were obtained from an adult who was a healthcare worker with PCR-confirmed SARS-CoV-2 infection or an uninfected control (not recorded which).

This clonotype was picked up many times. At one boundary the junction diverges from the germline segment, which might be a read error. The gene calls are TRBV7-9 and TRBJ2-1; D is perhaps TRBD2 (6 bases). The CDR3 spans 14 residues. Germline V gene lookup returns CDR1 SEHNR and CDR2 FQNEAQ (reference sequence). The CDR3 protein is CASSLAYSYNEQFF. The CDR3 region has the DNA TGTGCCAGCAGCCTAGCGTACTCCTACAATGAGCAGTTCTTC.

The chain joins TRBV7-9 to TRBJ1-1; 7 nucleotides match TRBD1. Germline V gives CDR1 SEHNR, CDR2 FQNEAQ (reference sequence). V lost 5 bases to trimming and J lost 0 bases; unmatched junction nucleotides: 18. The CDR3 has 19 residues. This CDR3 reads CASSRLTGAHTRMNTEAFF. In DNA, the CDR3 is TGTGCCAGCAGCCGACTAACAGGGGCCCACACCCGCATGAACACTGAAGCTTTCTTT.

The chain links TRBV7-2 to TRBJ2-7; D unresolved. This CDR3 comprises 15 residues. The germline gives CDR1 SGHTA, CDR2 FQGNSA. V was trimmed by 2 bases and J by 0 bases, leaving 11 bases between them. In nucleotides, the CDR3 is TGTGCCAGCAGCTTAACGACCATTAGCTCCTACGAGCAGTACTTC. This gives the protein CASSLTTISSYEQYF.

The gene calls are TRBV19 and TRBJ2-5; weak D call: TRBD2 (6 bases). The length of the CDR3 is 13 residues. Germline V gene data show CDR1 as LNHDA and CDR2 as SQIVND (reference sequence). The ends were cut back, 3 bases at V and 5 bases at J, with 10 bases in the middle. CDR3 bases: TGTGCCAGTAGTATTGGAGGGTGGGAGACCCAGTACTTC. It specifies CASSIGGWETQYF.

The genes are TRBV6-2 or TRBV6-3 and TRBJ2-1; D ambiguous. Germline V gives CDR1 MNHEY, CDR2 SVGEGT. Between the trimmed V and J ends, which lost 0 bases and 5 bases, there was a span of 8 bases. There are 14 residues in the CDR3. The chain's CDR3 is CASSYSRYNNEQFF. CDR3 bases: TGTGCCAGCAGTTACTCGAGGTACAACAATGAGCAGTTCTTC.

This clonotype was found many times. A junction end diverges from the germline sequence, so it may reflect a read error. The CDR3 DNA is TGTGCCATCAGCGAGTATACAGGGGGCGGTTCACCCCTCCACTTT. Its translation: CAISEYTGGGSPLHF. The rearrangement joins TRBV10-3 to TRBJ1-6, with 9 bases that match TRBD1. The germline V gene encodes CDR1 ENHRY and CDR2 SYGVKD. The CDR3 sequence is 15 residues long.

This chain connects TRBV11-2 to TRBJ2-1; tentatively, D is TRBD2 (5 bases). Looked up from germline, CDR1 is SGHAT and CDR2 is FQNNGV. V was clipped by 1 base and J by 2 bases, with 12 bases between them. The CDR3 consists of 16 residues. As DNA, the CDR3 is TGTGCCAGCAGCTTAGCCCCGGGATTCACCTACAATGAGCAGTTCTTC. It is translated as CASSLAPGFTYNEQFF.

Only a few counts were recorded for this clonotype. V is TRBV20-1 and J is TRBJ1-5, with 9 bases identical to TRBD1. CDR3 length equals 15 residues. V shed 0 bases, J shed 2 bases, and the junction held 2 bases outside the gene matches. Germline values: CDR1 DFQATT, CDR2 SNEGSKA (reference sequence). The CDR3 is CSARDRDRGNQPQHF. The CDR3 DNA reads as TGCAGTGCTAGAGATAGGGACAGGGGCAATCAGCCCCAGCATTTT.

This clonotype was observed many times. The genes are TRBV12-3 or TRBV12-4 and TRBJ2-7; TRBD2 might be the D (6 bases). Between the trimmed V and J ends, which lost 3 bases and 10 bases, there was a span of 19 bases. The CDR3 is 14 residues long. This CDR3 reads CASSFQGGGGSQYF. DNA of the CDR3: TGTGCCAGCAGTTTTCAGGGAGGTGGTGGGAGTCAGTACTTC.

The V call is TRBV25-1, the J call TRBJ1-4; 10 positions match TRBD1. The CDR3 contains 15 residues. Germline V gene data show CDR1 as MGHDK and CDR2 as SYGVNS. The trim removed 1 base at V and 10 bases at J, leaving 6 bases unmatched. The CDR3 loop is CASSEWTGGIGKLFF. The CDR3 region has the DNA TGTGCCAGCAGTGAATGGACAGGGGGTATTGGAAAACTGTTTTTT.

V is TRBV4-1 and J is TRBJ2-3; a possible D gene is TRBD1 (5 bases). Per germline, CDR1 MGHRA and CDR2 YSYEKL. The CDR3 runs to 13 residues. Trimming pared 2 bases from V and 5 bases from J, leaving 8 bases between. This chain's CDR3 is CASSQRQGDTQYF. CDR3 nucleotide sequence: TGCGCCAGCAGCCAACGCCAGGGAGATACGCAGTATTTT.

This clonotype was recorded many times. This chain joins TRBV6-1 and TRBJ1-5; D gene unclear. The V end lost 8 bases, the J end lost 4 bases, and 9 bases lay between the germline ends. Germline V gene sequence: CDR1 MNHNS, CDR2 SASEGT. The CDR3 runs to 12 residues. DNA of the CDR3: TGTGCCAGCGGCCAGGATAATCAGCCCCAGCATTTT. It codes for CASGQDNQPQHF.

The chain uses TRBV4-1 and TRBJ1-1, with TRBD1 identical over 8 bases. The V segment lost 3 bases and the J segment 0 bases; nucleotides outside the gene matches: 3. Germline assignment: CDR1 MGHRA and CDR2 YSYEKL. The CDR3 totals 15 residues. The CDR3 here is CASSHQGAMNTEAFF. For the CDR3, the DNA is TGCGCCAGCAGCCATCAGGGGGCGATGAACACTGAAGCTTTCTTT.

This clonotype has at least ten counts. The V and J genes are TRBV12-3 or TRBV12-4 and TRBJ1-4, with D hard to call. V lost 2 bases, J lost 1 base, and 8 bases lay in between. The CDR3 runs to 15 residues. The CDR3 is CASSLSPGTNEKLFF. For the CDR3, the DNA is TGTGCCAGCAGTTTAAGCCCGGGAACTAATGAAAAACTGTTTTTT.

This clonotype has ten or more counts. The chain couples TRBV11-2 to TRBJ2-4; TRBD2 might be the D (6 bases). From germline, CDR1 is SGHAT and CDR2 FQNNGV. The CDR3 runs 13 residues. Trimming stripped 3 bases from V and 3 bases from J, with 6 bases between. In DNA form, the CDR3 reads TGTGCCAGCAGCTTCGGGGGCAAAAACATTCAGTACTTC. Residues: CASSFGGKNIQYF. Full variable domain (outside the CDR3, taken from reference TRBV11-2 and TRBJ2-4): EAGVAQSPRYKIIEKRQSVAFWCNPISGHATLYWYQQILGQGPKLLIQFQNNGVVDDSQLPKDRFSAERLKGVDSTLKIQPAKLEDSAVYLCASSFGGKNIQYFGAGTRLSVL.

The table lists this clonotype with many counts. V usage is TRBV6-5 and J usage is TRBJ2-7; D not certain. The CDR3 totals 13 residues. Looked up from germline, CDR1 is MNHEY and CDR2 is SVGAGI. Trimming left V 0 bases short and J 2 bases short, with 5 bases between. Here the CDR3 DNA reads TGTGCCAGCAGTTACTCTCTAACCTACGAGCAGTACTTC. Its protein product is CASSYSLTYEQYF.

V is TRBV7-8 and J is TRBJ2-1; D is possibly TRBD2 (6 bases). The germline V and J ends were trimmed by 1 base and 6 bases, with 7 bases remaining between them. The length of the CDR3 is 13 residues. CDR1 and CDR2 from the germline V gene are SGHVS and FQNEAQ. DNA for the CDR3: TGTGCCAGCAGCTTAGGGACTATCAATGAGCAGTTCTTC. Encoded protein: CASSLGTINEQFF.

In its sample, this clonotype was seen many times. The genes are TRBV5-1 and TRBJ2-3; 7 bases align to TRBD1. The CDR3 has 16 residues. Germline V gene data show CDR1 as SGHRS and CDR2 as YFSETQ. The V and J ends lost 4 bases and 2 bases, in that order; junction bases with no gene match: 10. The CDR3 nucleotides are TGCGCCAGCAGCATCTCCCCGACAGGGTCCACAGATACGCAGTATTTT. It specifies CASSISPTGSTDTQYF.

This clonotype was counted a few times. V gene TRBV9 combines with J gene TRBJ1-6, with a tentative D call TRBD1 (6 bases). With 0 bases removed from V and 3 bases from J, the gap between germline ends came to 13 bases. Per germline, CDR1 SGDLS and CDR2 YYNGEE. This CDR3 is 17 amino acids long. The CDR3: CASSVAPLDSYNSPLHF. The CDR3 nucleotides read TGTGCCAGCAGCGTAGCCCCCCTGGACAGCTATAATTCACCCCTCCACTTT.

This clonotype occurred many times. The CDR3 DNA sequence: TGTGCCAGCAGCTCACCCCGGGCGGACCCCTACGAGCAGTACTTC. This codes for CASSSPRADPYEQYF. V and J are TRBV7-9 and TRBJ2-7; D unclear. The V gene lost 4 bases and the J gene lost 2 bases, with 15 bases spanning the gap. The CDR3 length is 15 residues. CDR1 is SEHNR and CDR2 is FQNEAQ in the germline V gene (reference sequence).

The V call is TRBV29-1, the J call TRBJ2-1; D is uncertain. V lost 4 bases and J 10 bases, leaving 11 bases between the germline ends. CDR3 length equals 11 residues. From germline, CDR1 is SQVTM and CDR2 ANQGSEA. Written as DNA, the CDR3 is TGCAGCGTTGCGCCATTTGGGGAGCAGTTCTTC. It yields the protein CSVAPFGEQFF.